The rows below give T cell receptor beta chains drawn from one sample of a study of beta chain features in type 1 diabetes. Produced via immunoSEQ multiplex PCR; TCRdb's table is partial and in-frame only. Here the sample spans hundreds of thousands of clones, about 14% being singletons. The sequencing input was naive CD4+ T cells from blood. The receptor source for this set is a man aged 18 to 35 with type 1 diabetes. The conserved cysteine and the conserved F or W are not part of the CDR3 here. Size values are once, few and many counts, or a class for expanded clones, and some rows have none.

V gene: TRBV7-9
clone size: .
CDR3 length: 13
J gene: TRBJ1-4
CDR3 protein: ASSLAGTDREKLF

V gene: TRBV30
clone size: .
CDR3 length: 13
J gene: TRBJ1-4
CDR3 protein: AWLQVGTANEKLF

V gene: TRBV30
clone size: few
CDR3 length: 10
J gene: TRBJ2-7
CDR3 protein: AWGTGTYEQY

V gene: TRBV5-4
clone size: .
CDR3 length: 12
J gene: TRBJ2-2
CDR3 protein: ASRRDRNTGELF

V gene: TRBV27
clone size: few
CDR3 length: 11
J gene: TRBJ2-1
CDR3 protein: ASSRPGTGQQF

V gene: TRBV30
clone size: .
CDR3 length: 11
J gene: TRBJ1-1
CDR3 protein: AWSPGGNTEAF

V gene: TRBV18
clone size: few
CDR3 length: 13
J gene: TRBJ2-7
CDR3 protein: ASSPVGQGRGEQY

V gene: TRBV30
clone size: .
CDR3 length: 12
J gene: TRBJ1-1
CDR3 protein: AWSLTGPNTEAF

V gene: TRBV6-6
clone size: .
CDR3 length: 14
J gene: TRBJ2-1
CDR3 protein: ASTTFDQIAGGPAF

V gene: TRBV30
clone size: .
CDR3 length: 10
J gene: TRBJ1-4
CDR3 protein: AWIMENEKLF

V gene: TRBV28
clone size: few
CDR3 length: 13
J gene: TRBJ2-1
CDR3 protein: ASSLQGSGGNEQF

V gene: TRBV7-2
clone size: .
CDR3 length: 11
J gene: TRBJ2-7
CDR3 protein: AGSLAQLDEQY

V gene: TRBV9
clone size: .
CDR3 length: 13
J gene: TRBJ2-1
CDR3 protein: ASSVGRADGQEQF

V gene: TRBV6-5
clone size: few
CDR3 length: 10
J gene: TRBJ1-2
CDR3 protein: ASSYRGDGYT

V gene: TRBV11-2
clone size: few
CDR3 length: 13
J gene: TRBJ2-1
CDR3 protein: ASSLEGSSYNEQF

V gene: TRBV19
clone size: few
CDR3 length: 12
J gene: TRBJ2-1
CDR3 protein: ASSIGLAGAVQF

V gene: TRBV5-4
clone size: .
CDR3 length: 11
J gene: TRBJ1-5
CDR3 protein: ASSRDTDQPQH

V gene: TRBV2
clone size: few
CDR3 length: 11
J gene: TRBJ1-2
CDR3 protein: ASRPRADGGYT

V gene: TRBV4-1
clone size: few
CDR3 length: 11
J gene: TRBJ2-1
CDR3 protein: ASSQDLRGEQF

V gene: TRBV6-6
clone size: .
CDR3 length: 12
J gene: TRBJ2-1
CDR3 protein: ASRPGTGYNEQF